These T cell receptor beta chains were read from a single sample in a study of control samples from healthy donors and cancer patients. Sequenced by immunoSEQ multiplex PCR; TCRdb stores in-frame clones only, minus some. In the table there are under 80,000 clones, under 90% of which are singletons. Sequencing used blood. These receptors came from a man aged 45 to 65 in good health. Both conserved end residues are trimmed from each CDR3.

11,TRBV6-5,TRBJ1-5,ASSYRGTGAQH
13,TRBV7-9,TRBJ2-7,ASRGDRSSPYEQY
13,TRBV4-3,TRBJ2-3,ASSTTGAGTDTQY
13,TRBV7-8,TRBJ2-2,ASSIGLSATGELF
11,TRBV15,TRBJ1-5,ATSRGQKEPQH
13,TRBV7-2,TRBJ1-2,ASSPRTSSRDGYT
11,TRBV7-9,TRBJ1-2,ASSSERYSAYT
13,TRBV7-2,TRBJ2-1,ASRSGVTFADEQF
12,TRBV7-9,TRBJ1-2,ASSLAGQGDGYT
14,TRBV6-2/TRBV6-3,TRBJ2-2,ASSLGQSAGLGELF
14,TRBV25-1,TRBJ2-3,ASSPGTSVSTDTQY
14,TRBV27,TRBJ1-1,ASSLGTGKSNTEAF
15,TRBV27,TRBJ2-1,ASSPGLAGASYNEQF
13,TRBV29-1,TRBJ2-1,SAGLAGAPYNEQF
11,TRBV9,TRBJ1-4,ASSTQFNEKLF
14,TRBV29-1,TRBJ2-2,SVISGAGSNTGELF
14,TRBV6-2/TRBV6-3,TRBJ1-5,ASSYTGVRVGSPQH
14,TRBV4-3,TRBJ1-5,ASSAGRVGGNQPQH
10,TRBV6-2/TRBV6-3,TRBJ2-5,ASSYSRETQY
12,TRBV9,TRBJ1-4,ASSVQGANEKLF
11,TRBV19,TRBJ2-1,ASSMNYYNEQF
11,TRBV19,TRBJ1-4,ASSIPQYGKLF